A selection of T cell receptor beta chains follows, all from one sample in a study of T cells after posttransplantation cyclophosphamide. Produced via immunoSEQ multiplex PCR; TCRdb's table is partial and in-frame only. Reported are some 15,000 clones, none seen only once; the ten largest carry 25% to 30%. The sequencing here drew on PBMCs, taken after allogeneic stem cell transplant with posttransplant cyclophosphamide. The receptors here all came from a female patient aged 35 to 55 who received an allogeneic stem cell transplant from an unrelated donor, was CMV-positive, and had acute GVHD only. Certain T cells may be donor cells from the graft. CDR3s include the opening cysteine and the closing phenylalanine or tryptophan. The order of the fields is CDR3 protein, CDR3 DNA, V gene, CDR3 length, J gene, D gene, clone size. A D gene is named only where the DNA matches it firmly. The listing skips clone size in some rows; elsewhere it reads once, few, many or a size class.

CDR3 protein: CASSIRLAGATDTQYF
CDR3 DNA: TGCGCCAGCTCCATTAGACTAGCGGGAGCCACGGATACGCAGTATTTT
V gene: TRBV5-1
CDR3 length: 16
J gene: TRBJ2-3
D gene: TRBD2
clone size: few

CDR3 protein: CASSLWEETAEAFF
CDR3 DNA: TGTGCCAGCAGTTTATGGGAGGAAACGGCTGAAGCTTTCTTT
V gene: TRBV28
CDR3 length: 14
J gene: TRBJ1-1
D gene: -
clone size: many

CDR3 protein: CASGLARDEQFF
CDR3 DNA: TGTGCCAGCGGACTAGCACGGGATGAGCAGTTCTTC
V gene: TRBV6-1
CDR3 length: 12
J gene: TRBJ2-1
D gene: TRBD2
clone size: many

CDR3 protein: CASSLGGGDQETQYF
CDR3 DNA: TGCGCCAGCAGCTTGGGTGGGGGCGACCAAGAGACCCAGTACTTC
V gene: TRBV5-1
CDR3 length: 15
J gene: TRBJ2-5
D gene: -
clone size: -

CDR3 protein: CAISPQDTQYF
CDR3 DNA: TGTGCCATCAGTCCCCAAGATACGCAGTATTTT
V gene: TRBV10-3
CDR3 length: 11
J gene: TRBJ2-3
D gene: -
clone size: -

CDR3 protein: CSPGTVYEQYF
CDR3 DNA: TGCAGTCCTGGGACTGTCTACGAGCAGTACTTC
V gene: TRBV20-1
CDR3 length: 11
J gene: TRBJ2-7
D gene: -
clone size: few

CDR3 protein: CASSFRGRAEQYF
CDR3 DNA: TGCGCCAGCAGCTTTAGGGGCAGGGCCGAGCAGTACTTC
V gene: TRBV5-1
CDR3 length: 13
J gene: TRBJ2-7
D gene: -
clone size: many

CDR3 protein: CASSTGGYEQYF
CDR3 DNA: TGTGCCAGCAGTACAGGGGGCTACGAGCAGTACTTC
V gene: TRBV7-8
CDR3 length: 12
J gene: TRBJ2-7
D gene: TRBD1
clone size: many

CDR3 protein: CASSTRLAVGGEQYF
CDR3 DNA: TGTGCCAGCAGCACCCGACTAGCTGTTGGAGGTGAGCAGTACTTC
V gene: TRBV13
CDR3 length: 15
J gene: TRBJ2-5
D gene: TRBD2
clone size: -

CDR3 protein: CASSPVTGSGNTIYF
CDR3 DNA: TGTGCCAGCAGCCCAGTGACAGGGTCCGGAAACACCATATATTTT
V gene: TRBV7-2
CDR3 length: 15
J gene: TRBJ1-3
D gene: TRBD1
clone size: many

CDR3 protein: CASSVALAGAGELFF
CDR3 DNA: TGTGCCAGCAGCGTAGCACTAGCGGGTGCCGGGGAGCTGTTTTTT
V gene: TRBV9
CDR3 length: 15
J gene: TRBJ2-2
D gene: TRBD2
clone size: -

CDR3 protein: CASSQDSLFLAGGYNEQFF
CDR3 DNA: TGCGCCAGCAGCCAAGATAGTCTCTTCCTAGCGGGGGGTTACAATGAGCAGTTCTTC
V gene: TRBV4-3
CDR3 length: 19
J gene: TRBJ2-1
D gene: TRBD2
clone size: many

CDR3 protein: CSVHRRPPADNEQFF
CDR3 DNA: TGCAGCGTACACAGAAGGCCTCCAGCGGACAATGAGCAGTTCTTC
V gene: TRBV29-1
CDR3 length: 15
J gene: TRBJ2-1
D gene: -
clone size: many

CDR3 protein: CASSNRFWTESSGNTIYF
CDR3 DNA: TGTGCCAGCAGTAACCGATTTTGGACAGAGAGCTCTGGAAACACCATATATTTT
V gene: TRBV2
CDR3 length: 18
J gene: TRBJ1-3
D gene: -
clone size: medium-sized

CDR3 protein: CASSPPGLADEQYF
CDR3 DNA: TGTGCCAGCAGTCCCCCGGGTCTAGCGGACGAGCAGTACTTC
V gene: TRBV27
CDR3 length: 14
J gene: TRBJ2-7
D gene: TRBD2
clone size: few

CDR3 protein: CAIRERTGITGELFF
CDR3 DNA: TGTGCCATCAGGGAACGGACAGGGATCACCGGGGAGCTGTTTTTT
V gene: TRBV10-3
CDR3 length: 15
J gene: TRBJ2-2
D gene: TRBD1
clone size: many

CDR3 protein: CATNPGTSLDEQFF
CDR3 DNA: TGTGCCACCAACCCCGGGACTAGTCTAGATGAGCAGTTCTTC
V gene: TRBV15
CDR3 length: 14
J gene: TRBJ2-1
D gene: TRBD2
clone size: -

CDR3 protein: CASSPAGGQREQFF
CDR3 DNA: TGTGCCAGCAGTCCAGCGGGAGGGCAACGTGAGCAGTTCTTC
V gene: TRBV27
CDR3 length: 14
J gene: TRBJ2-1
D gene: TRBD2
clone size: many

CDR3 protein: CASRGSLAGPEQYF
CDR3 DNA: TGTGCCAGTCGGGGGAGTCTAGCGGGTCCCGAGCAGTACTTC
V gene: TRBV25-1
CDR3 length: 14
J gene: TRBJ2-7
D gene: TRBD2
clone size: few

CDR3 protein: CASSADRGSHGYTF
CDR3 DNA: TGTGCCAGCAGTGCGGACAGGGGAAGCCATGGCTACACCTTC
V gene: TRBV11-3
CDR3 length: 14
J gene: TRBJ1-2
D gene: TRBD1
clone size: many

CDR3 protein: CASRDYYNEQFF
CDR3 DNA: TGCGCCAGCCGGGACTACTACAATGAGCAGTTCTTC
V gene: TRBV10-2
CDR3 length: 12
J gene: TRBJ2-1
D gene: TRBD2
clone size: few

CDR3 protein: CASSLRQGGHEETQYF
CDR3 DNA: TGTGCCAGCAGCCTTAGACAGGGGGGCCATGAAGAGACCCAGTACTTC
V gene: TRBV9
CDR3 length: 16
J gene: TRBJ2-5
D gene: TRBD1
clone size: many

CDR3 protein: CASSLASGGIAFF
CDR3 DNA: TGTGCCAGCAGCTTAGCTTCGGGGGGAATAGCTTTCTTT
V gene: TRBV7-2
CDR3 length: 13
J gene: TRBJ1-1
D gene: -
clone size: few

CDR3 protein: CSVERALTGDIWLDGYTF
CDR3 DNA: TGCAGCGTTGAACGGGCTCTGACAGGGGATATTTGGCTGGATGGCTACACCTTC
V gene: TRBV29-1
CDR3 length: 18
J gene: TRBJ1-2
D gene: TRBD1
clone size: many

CDR3 protein: CASREQGPTNTQYF
CDR3 DNA: TGTGCCAGCAGGGAACAGGGGCCCACGAATACGCAGTATTTT
V gene: TRBV28
CDR3 length: 14
J gene: TRBJ2-3
D gene: TRBD1
clone size: many

CDR3 protein: CASSLQGLNTEAFF
CDR3 DNA: TGTGCCAGCAGCCTCCAGGGCTTGAACACTGAAGCTTTCTTT
V gene: TRBV7-3
CDR3 length: 14
J gene: TRBJ1-1
D gene: -
clone size: many

CDR3 protein: CASTNPTEGDQPQHF
CDR3 DNA: TGTGCCAGCACCAACCCCACCGAGGGTGATCAGCCCCAGCATTTT
V gene: TRBV6-6
CDR3 length: 15
J gene: TRBJ1-5
D gene: -
clone size: -

CDR3 protein: CASSLAKYEQYF
CDR3 DNA: TGTGCCAGCAGCTTAGCGAAATACGAGCAGTACTTC
V gene: TRBV7-8
CDR3 length: 12
J gene: TRBJ2-7
D gene: -
clone size: few

CDR3 protein: CSVTGDGTDTQYF
CDR3 DNA: TGCAGCGTTACAGGGGACGGCACAGATACGCAGTATTTT
V gene: TRBV29-1
CDR3 length: 13
J gene: TRBJ2-3
D gene: TRBD1
clone size: few

CDR3 protein: CASSIWGRSGANVLTF
CDR3 DNA: TGTGCCAGTAGTATTTGGGGCCGCTCTGGGGCCAACGTCCTGACTTTC
V gene: TRBV19
CDR3 length: 16
J gene: TRBJ2-6
D gene: -
clone size: many

CDR3 protein: CASSLLGLVKTQYF
CDR3 DNA: TGTGCCAGCAGCCTTCTAGGACTAGTTAAGACCCAGTACTTC
V gene: TRBV7-9
CDR3 length: 14
J gene: TRBJ2-5
D gene: TRBD2
clone size: few

CDR3 protein: CASRGQQETQYF
CDR3 DNA: TGTGCCAGTAGGGGACAACAAGAGACCCAGTACTTC
V gene: TRBV19
CDR3 length: 12
J gene: TRBJ2-5
D gene: -
clone size: -

CDR3 protein: CASISGGNYGYTF
CDR3 DNA: TGTGCCAGCATATCGGGGGGCAACTATGGCTACACCTTC
V gene: TRBV28
CDR3 length: 13
J gene: TRBJ1-2
D gene: -
clone size: many

CDR3 protein: CASSTGAGVDQETQYF
CDR3 DNA: TGTGCCAGCAGCACTGGGGCGGGGGTGGACCAAGAGACCCAGTACTTC
V gene: TRBV5-4
CDR3 length: 16
J gene: TRBJ2-5
D gene: TRBD2
clone size: few

CDR3 protein: CASSLGIAGGSGVQYF
CDR3 DNA: TGTGCCAGCAGCTTAGGGATAGCGGGAGGCTCGGGTGTGCAGTACTTC
V gene: TRBV7-2
CDR3 length: 16
J gene: TRBJ2-7
D gene: TRBD2
clone size: -

CDR3 protein: CASSQTSGYTDTQYF
CDR3 DNA: TGCGCCAGCAGCCAGACTAGCGGATACACAGATACGCAGTATTTT
V gene: TRBV5-1
CDR3 length: 15
J gene: TRBJ2-3
D gene: TRBD2
clone size: -

CDR3 protein: CASSRGTENNYGYTF
CDR3 DNA: TGTGCCAGCAGCCGCGGGACAGAGAATAACTATGGCTACACCTTC
V gene: TRBV7-9
CDR3 length: 15
J gene: TRBJ1-2
D gene: TRBD1
clone size: many

CDR3 protein: CTSSQMGLAGGQSYNEQFF
CDR3 DNA: TGCACCAGCAGCCAGATGGGACTAGCGGGGGGGCAGTCCTACAATGAGCAGTTCTTC
V gene: TRBV1
CDR3 length: 19
J gene: TRBJ2-1
D gene: -
clone size: many

CDR3 protein: CASSLIAGGEQYF
CDR3 DNA: TGTGCCAGCAGCCTGATAGCGGGAGGCGAGCAGTACTTC
V gene: TRBV7-3
CDR3 length: 13
J gene: TRBJ2-7
D gene: TRBD2
clone size: many

CDR3 protein: CASSLGGTGYTDTQYF
CDR3 DNA: TGTGCCAGCAGCTTAGGGGGGACAGGGTACACAGATACGCAGTATTTT
V gene: TRBV11-2
CDR3 length: 16
J gene: TRBJ2-3
D gene: TRBD1
clone size: many

CDR3 protein: CASSPLDSNTEAFF
CDR3 DNA: TGTGCCAGCTCACCACTCGACAGTAACACTGAAGCTTTCTTT
V gene: TRBV18
CDR3 length: 14
J gene: TRBJ1-1
D gene: -
clone size: few

CDR3 protein: CASRRPLALEETQYF
CDR3 DNA: TGTGCCAGCAGGCGTCCCCTAGCTTTGGAAGAGACCCAGTACTTC
V gene: TRBV6-1
CDR3 length: 15
J gene: TRBJ2-5
D gene: -
clone size: many

CDR3 protein: CASSPVGQDEKLFF
CDR3 DNA: TGTGCCAGCTCACCAGTCGGACAGGATGAAAAACTGTTTTTT
V gene: TRBV18
CDR3 length: 14
J gene: TRBJ1-4
D gene: TRBD1
clone size: many

CDR3 protein: CAPNSDRRSNQPQHF
CDR3 DNA: TGTGCCCCTAACTCGGACAGGCGAAGCAATCAGCCCCAGCATTTT
V gene: TRBV6-4
CDR3 length: 15
J gene: TRBJ1-5
D gene: TRBD1
clone size: many

CDR3 protein: CASSPGTGNTGELFF
CDR3 DNA: TGTGCCAGCTCACCCGGGACAGGGAACACCGGGGAGCTGTTTTTT
V gene: TRBV18
CDR3 length: 15
J gene: TRBJ2-2
D gene: TRBD1
clone size: many

CDR3 protein: CASSFPGGGNTIYF
CDR3 DNA: TGTGCCAGCAGTTTCCCAGGGGGAGGAAACACCATATATTTT
V gene: TRBV28
CDR3 length: 14
J gene: TRBJ1-3
D gene: TRBD1
clone size: few

CDR3 protein: CASSSNNEQFF
CDR3 DNA: TGTGCCAGCAGCTCCAACAATGAGCAGTTCTTC
V gene: TRBV7-8
CDR3 length: 11
J gene: TRBJ2-1
D gene: -
clone size: few